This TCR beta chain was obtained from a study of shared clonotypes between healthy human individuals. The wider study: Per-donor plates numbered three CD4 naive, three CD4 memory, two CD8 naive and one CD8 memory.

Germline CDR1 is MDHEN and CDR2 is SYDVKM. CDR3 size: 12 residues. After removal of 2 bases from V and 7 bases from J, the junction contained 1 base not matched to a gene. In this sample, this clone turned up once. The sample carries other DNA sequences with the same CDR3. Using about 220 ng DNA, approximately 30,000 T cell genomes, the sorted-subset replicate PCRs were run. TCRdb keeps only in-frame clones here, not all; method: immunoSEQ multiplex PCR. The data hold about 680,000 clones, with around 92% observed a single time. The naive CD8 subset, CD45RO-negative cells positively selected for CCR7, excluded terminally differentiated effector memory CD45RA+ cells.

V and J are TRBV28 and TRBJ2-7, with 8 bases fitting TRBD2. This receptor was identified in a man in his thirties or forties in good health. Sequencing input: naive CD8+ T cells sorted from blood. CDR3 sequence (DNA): TGTGCCAGCAGTTTAATAGCGGGAGAGCAGTACTTC. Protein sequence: CASSLIAGEQYF.